This is a list of T cell receptor beta chains from one sample in a study of memory CD4+ T cells and cytomegalovirus serostatus. The repertoire was sequenced with immunoSEQ multiplex PCR; TCRdb's copy has only in-frame clones and lacks some. The profile covers about 58,000 clones, with 82% appearing a single time and about 0.48% taken by the ten largest. Sequenced input: memory CD4+ T cells from blood. The receptors come from an adult in good health and CMV-seronegative. Some clones in this sample may be carry-over from other donors' samples. CDR3s include the opening cysteine and the closing phenylalanine or tryptophan. The D gene is left open where the match is weak. Size values are once, few and many counts, or a class for expanded clones, and some rows have none.

V gene: TRBV7-9; D gene: TRBD2; clone size: NA; CDR3 length: 16; J gene: TRBJ2-1; CDR3 DNA: TGTGCCAGCAGCTTAGCGGGCGGGAGTCCCTACAATGAGCAGTTCTTC; CDR3 protein: CASSLAGGSPYNEQFF
V gene: TRBV5-1; D gene: TRBD2; clone size: NA; CDR3 length: 20; J gene: TRBJ2-3; CDR3 DNA: TGCGCCAGCAGCTTGAAGACTAGCGGGCCAGCAGCACTTAGCACAGATACGCAGTATTTT; CDR3 protein: CASSLKTSGPAALSTDTQYF
V gene: TRBV29-1; D gene: TRBD1; clone size: NA; CDR3 length: 14; J gene: TRBJ2-1; CDR3 DNA: TGCAGCGTCACTCCGGGGACAGCTTACAATGAGCAGTTCTTC; CDR3 protein: CSVTPGTAYNEQFF
V gene: TRBV28; D gene: TRBD1; clone size: NA; CDR3 length: 15; J gene: TRBJ2-7; CDR3 DNA: TGTGCCAGCAGACCAGACAGGGGACCTTCCTACGAGCAGTACTTC; CDR3 protein: CASRPDRGPSYEQYF
V gene: TRBV27; D gene: NA; clone size: NA; CDR3 length: 11; J gene: TRBJ1-1; CDR3 DNA: TGTGCCAGCAGTTTTAGGTCTGAAGCTTTCTTT; CDR3 protein: CASSFRSEAFF
V gene: TRBV28; D gene: NA; clone size: NA; CDR3 length: 15; J gene: TRBJ1-3; CDR3 DNA: TGTGCCAGCAGACCCGATGACAGGCAAGGAAACACCATATATTTT; CDR3 protein: CASRPDDRQGNTIYF
V gene: TRBV7-2; D gene: TRBD2; clone size: NA; CDR3 length: 14; J gene: TRBJ2-3; CDR3 DNA: TGTGCCAGCAGCTTTGCGGGAGGGAGGGATACGCAGTATTTT; CDR3 protein: CASSFAGGRDTQYF
V gene: TRBV2; D gene: NA; clone size: NA; CDR3 length: 14; J gene: TRBJ2-7; CDR3 DNA: TGTGCCAGCAGGAGGGCCAGGACAACCTACGAGCAGTACTTC; CDR3 protein: CASRRARTTYEQYF
V gene: TRBV5-3; D gene: TRBD1; clone size: many; CDR3 length: 14; J gene: TRBJ1-2; CDR3 DNA: TGTGCCAGAAGCAAAGACAGGGGGCTGCGTGGCTACACCTTC; CDR3 protein: CARSKDRGLRGYTF
V gene: TRBV7-9; D gene: NA; clone size: NA; CDR3 length: 15; J gene: TRBJ1-4; CDR3 DNA: TGTGCCAGCAGCCCCCGGGGGTCATCTGGGGAAAAACTGTTTTTT; CDR3 protein: CASSPRGSSGEKLFF
V gene: TRBV30; D gene: NA; clone size: NA; CDR3 length: 13; J gene: TRBJ1-5; CDR3 DNA: TGTGCCTGGAGTACTGGGCTGAATCAGCCCCAGCATTTT; CDR3 protein: CAWSTGLNQPQHF
V gene: TRBV6-1; D gene: NA; clone size: NA; CDR3 length: 15; J gene: TRBJ1-5; CDR3 DNA: TGTGCCAGCAGGGGCCAGTCCTTTAGCAATCAGCCCCAGCATTTT; CDR3 protein: CASRGQSFSNQPQHF
V gene: TRBV7-6; D gene: NA; clone size: NA; CDR3 length: 12; J gene: TRBJ2-7; CDR3 DNA: TGTGCCAGCAGCTCAAACTCCTACGAGCAGTACTTC; CDR3 protein: CASSSNSYEQYF
V gene: TRBV7-9; D gene: NA; clone size: NA; CDR3 length: 15; J gene: TRBJ2-3; CDR3 DNA: TGTGCCAGCAGCCAGCAGGGAGTTTGGGTTGATACGCAGTATTTT; CDR3 protein: CASSQQGVWVDTQYF
V gene: TRBV7-2; D gene: NA; clone size: NA; CDR3 length: 14; J gene: TRBJ2-7; CDR3 DNA: TGTGCCAGCAGCTCTGGACACAGCTCCTACGAGCAGTACTTC; CDR3 protein: CASSSGHSSYEQYF
V gene: TRBV6-6; D gene: NA; clone size: NA; CDR3 length: 14; J gene: TRBJ1-4; CDR3 DNA: TGTGCCAGCAGCCTACAGGGAAGCAATGAAAAACTGTTTTTT; CDR3 protein: CASSLQGSNEKLFF
V gene: TRBV28; D gene: NA; clone size: NA; CDR3 length: 13; J gene: TRBJ1-5; CDR3 DNA: TGTGCCAGCAGTTTGGACAGCTATCAGCCCCAGCATTTT; CDR3 protein: CASSLDSYQPQHF
V gene: TRBV2; D gene: NA; clone size: NA; CDR3 length: 11; J gene: TRBJ2-3; CDR3 DNA: TGTGCCAGCAGTTACACAGATACGCAGTATTTT; CDR3 protein: CASSYTDTQYF
V gene: TRBV2; D gene: TRBD2; clone size: NA; CDR3 length: 16; J gene: TRBJ2-1; CDR3 DNA: TGTGCCAGCAGTCACAGACTAGCGGTAGGAGACAATGAGCAGTTCTTC; CDR3 protein: CASSHRLAVGDNEQFF
V gene: TRBV7-3; D gene: NA; clone size: few; CDR3 length: 12; J gene: TRBJ2-3; CDR3 DNA: TGTGCCAGCAGCCCGGAGGGGGATACGCAGTATTTT; CDR3 protein: CASSPEGDTQYF
V gene: TRBV30; D gene: NA; clone size: NA; CDR3 length: 11; J gene: TRBJ2-1; CDR3 DNA: TGTGCCTGGACCCATCGCAATGAGCAGTTCTTC; CDR3 protein: CAWTHRNEQFF
V gene: TRBV19; D gene: TRBD1; clone size: NA; CDR3 length: 17; J gene: TRBJ1-4; CDR3 DNA: TGTGCCAGTAGCCCCCGACAGGGGGCTTCAACTAATGAAAAACTGTTTTTT; CDR3 protein: CASSPRQGASTNEKLFF
V gene: TRBV19; D gene: TRBD2; clone size: few; CDR3 length: 16; J gene: TRBJ2-1; CDR3 DNA: TGTGCCAGTAGTTCCCGGGGGACTAGCGGGAGCAATGAGCAGTTCTTC; CDR3 protein: CASSSRGTSGSNEQFF
V gene: TRBV27; D gene: NA; clone size: NA; CDR3 length: 13; J gene: TRBJ2-7; CDR3 DNA: TGTGCCAGCAGTCGCCCCCAGTCGGACGAGCAGTACTTC; CDR3 protein: CASSRPQSDEQYF
V gene: TRBV5-6; D gene: NA; clone size: NA; CDR3 length: 14; J gene: TRBJ1-2; CDR3 DNA: TGTGCCAGCAGCTTGAAGGCAGGGGCGGGTGGCTACACCTTC; CDR3 protein: CASSLKAGAGGYTF
V gene: TRBV7-9; D gene: NA; clone size: NA; CDR3 length: 14; J gene: TRBJ1-4; CDR3 DNA: TGTGCCAGCAGCCCAGGGAGGGCGGACGAAAAACTGTTTTTT; CDR3 protein: CASSPGRADEKLFF
V gene: TRBV27; D gene: NA; clone size: NA; CDR3 length: 14; J gene: TRBJ1-2; CDR3 DNA: TGTGCCAGCAGTTTTGGCGGGGTTAACTATGGCTACACCTTC; CDR3 protein: CASSFGGVNYGYTF
V gene: TRBV5-8; D gene: NA; clone size: NA; CDR3 length: 13; J gene: TRBJ2-7; CDR3 DNA: TGTGCCAGCAGCCCGGACCTGTTCTACGAGCAGTACTTC; CDR3 protein: CASSPDLFYEQYF
V gene: TRBV4-3; D gene: NA; clone size: few; CDR3 length: 13; J gene: TRBJ1-1; CDR3 DNA: TGCGCCAGCAGCCAAGACAGAAACACTGAAGCTTTCTTT; CDR3 protein: CASSQDRNTEAFF
V gene: TRBV7-2; D gene: TRBD2; clone size: NA; CDR3 length: 16; J gene: TRBJ2-1; CDR3 DNA: TGTGCCAGCAGCCGGGAGACTAGCGGCTATTACAATGAGCAGTTCTTC; CDR3 protein: CASSRETSGYYNEQFF
V gene: TRBV19; D gene: NA; clone size: NA; CDR3 length: 15; J gene: TRBJ2-7; CDR3 DNA: TGTGCCAGTAGTGACTTCTTAGGCGGGATCTACGAGCAGTACTTC; CDR3 protein: CASSDFLGGIYEQYF
V gene: TRBV11-1; D gene: NA; clone size: NA; CDR3 length: 13; J gene: TRBJ1-1; CDR3 DNA: TGTGCCAGCAGCTTATGGGTGGACACTGAAGCTTTCTTT; CDR3 protein: CASSLWVDTEAFF
V gene: TRBV30; D gene: NA; clone size: NA; CDR3 length: 14; J gene: TRBJ2-6; CDR3 DNA: TGTGCCTGGAGTGGGGTATCTGGGGCCAACGTCCTGACTTTC; CDR3 protein: CAWSGVSGANVLTF
V gene: TRBV28; D gene: NA; clone size: NA; CDR3 length: 16; J gene: TRBJ1-5; CDR3 DNA: TGTGCCACGGGCAGCGGTCAGTTTTATAGCAATCAGCCCCAGCATTTT; CDR3 protein: CATGSGQFYSNQPQHF
V gene: TRBV18; D gene: NA; clone size: NA; CDR3 length: 12; J gene: TRBJ2-1; CDR3 DNA: TGTGCCAGCGCCGAACTGTACAATGAGCAGTTCTTC; CDR3 protein: CASAELYNEQFF
V gene: TRBV4-2; D gene: TRBD1; clone size: NA; CDR3 length: 17; J gene: TRBJ2-5; CDR3 DNA: TGTGCCAGCAGCCAACTCCGGGGACAGGGGACGGGAGAGACCCAGTACTTC; CDR3 protein: CASSQLRGQGTGETQYF
V gene: TRBV7-8; D gene: NA; clone size: NA; CDR3 length: 18; J gene: TRBJ2-1; CDR3 DNA: TGTGCCAGCAGCTATACCCAAGGGGGGAGGGCCTCGTACAATGAGCAGTTCTTC; CDR3 protein: CASSYTQGGRASYNEQFF
V gene: TRBV19; D gene: TRBD1; clone size: NA; CDR3 length: 14; J gene: TRBJ1-1; CDR3 DNA: TGTGCCAGTAGTCGGACAGGGGCTAGCACTGAAGCTTTCTTT; CDR3 protein: CASSRTGASTEAFF
V gene: TRBV18; D gene: NA; clone size: NA; CDR3 length: 14; J gene: TRBJ2-7; CDR3 DNA: TGTGCCAGCTCACCTTCGGCAGGGCGCGGCGAGCAGTACTTC; CDR3 protein: CASSPSAGRGEQYF
V gene: TRBV2; D gene: NA; clone size: few; CDR3 length: 11; J gene: TRBJ1-1; CDR3 DNA: TGTGCCAGCAGTGGTCTCGCTGAAGCTTTCTTT; CDR3 protein: CASSGLAEAFF
V gene: TRBV7-8; D gene: NA; clone size: few; CDR3 length: 21; J gene: TRBJ2-2; CDR3 DNA: TGTGCCAGCAGCTTAGCTCACACAGGGAACACCCGCTCTAGTGGGACCGGGGAGCTGTTTTTT; CDR3 protein: CASSLAHTGNTRSSGTGELFF
V gene: TRBV7-9; D gene: TRBD2; clone size: NA; CDR3 length: 16; J gene: TRBJ2-1; CDR3 DNA: TGTGCCAGCAGCTTAGAGGGCGGGAGGGCCCGTAATGAGCAGTTCTTC; CDR3 protein: CASSLEGGRARNEQFF
V gene: TRBV6-6; D gene: TRBD2; clone size: NA; CDR3 length: 15; J gene: TRBJ2-3; CDR3 DNA: TGTGCCAGCAGTTGGGGCGGGGGAGGTTCAGATACGCAGTATTTT; CDR3 protein: CASSWGGGGSDTQYF
V gene: TRBV2; D gene: NA; clone size: NA; CDR3 length: 15; J gene: TRBJ2-4; CDR3 DNA: TGTGCCAGCTCCATGGGTGGGAGAGCCAAAAACATTCAGTACTTC; CDR3 protein: CASSMGGRAKNIQYF
V gene: TRBV2; D gene: NA; clone size: NA; CDR3 length: 13; J gene: TRBJ2-2; CDR3 DNA: TGTGCCAGCACGGGGAAGAACACCGGGGAGCTGTTTTTT; CDR3 protein: CASTGKNTGELFF
V gene: TRBV28; D gene: TRBD2; clone size: once; CDR3 length: 16; J gene: TRBJ2-1; CDR3 DNA: TGTGCCAGCAGTCTACGACTAGCGGGTTGGGGGAATGAGCAGTTCTTC; CDR3 protein: CASSLRLAGWGNEQFF
V gene: TRBV5-1; D gene: NA; clone size: NA; CDR3 length: 16; J gene: TRBJ2-1; CDR3 DNA: TGCGCCAGCAGCTTGGAGGGTAGCCCCTCCTACAATGAGCAGTTCTTC; CDR3 protein: CASSLEGSPSYNEQFF
V gene: TRBV18; D gene: TRBD2; clone size: NA; CDR3 length: 16; J gene: TRBJ2-1; CDR3 DNA: TGTGCCAGCTCACCACCGGGCGGGAGGGATCGCAATGAGCAGTTCTTC; CDR3 protein: CASSPPGGRDRNEQFF
V gene: TRBV4-1; D gene: NA; clone size: NA; CDR3 length: 15; J gene: TRBJ2-6; CDR3 DNA: TGCGCCAGCAGCCAAGGAGTGACTGGGGCCAACGTCCTGACTTTC; CDR3 protein: CASSQGVTGANVLTF
V gene: TRBV7-9; D gene: NA; clone size: NA; CDR3 length: 12; J gene: TRBJ1-1; CDR3 DNA: TGTGCCAGCAGCGAACAGCACACTGAAGCTTTCTTT; CDR3 protein: CASSEQHTEAFF
V gene: TRBV7-6; D gene: NA; clone size: NA; CDR3 length: 14; J gene: TRBJ2-2; CDR3 DNA: TGTGCCAGCAGCCACCTTAGAAGCACCGGGGAGCTGTTTTTT; CDR3 protein: CASSHLRSTGELFF
V gene: TRBV28; D gene: NA; clone size: NA; CDR3 length: 16; J gene: TRBJ2-4; CDR3 DNA: TGTGCCAGCAGGAATCTAGGAGGGCTAGCCAAAAACATTCAGTACTTC; CDR3 protein: CASRNLGGLAKNIQYF
V gene: TRBV2; D gene: NA; clone size: NA; CDR3 length: 12; J gene: TRBJ2-7; CDR3 DNA: TGTGCCAGCAGTGAACAGGTGTACGAGCAGTACTTC; CDR3 protein: CASSEQVYEQYF
V gene: TRBV28; D gene: NA; clone size: NA; CDR3 length: 14; J gene: TRBJ1-1; CDR3 DNA: TGTGCCAGCAGTTTATGGGGTCGAAACTCCTTCGCTTTCTTT; CDR3 protein: CASSLWGRNSFAFF
V gene: TRBV6-1; D gene: NA; clone size: NA; CDR3 length: 15; J gene: TRBJ2-7; CDR3 DNA: TGTGCCAGCAGTGTTATCGGGAGTAGGTCCTACGAGCAGTACTTC; CDR3 protein: CASSVIGSRSYEQYF